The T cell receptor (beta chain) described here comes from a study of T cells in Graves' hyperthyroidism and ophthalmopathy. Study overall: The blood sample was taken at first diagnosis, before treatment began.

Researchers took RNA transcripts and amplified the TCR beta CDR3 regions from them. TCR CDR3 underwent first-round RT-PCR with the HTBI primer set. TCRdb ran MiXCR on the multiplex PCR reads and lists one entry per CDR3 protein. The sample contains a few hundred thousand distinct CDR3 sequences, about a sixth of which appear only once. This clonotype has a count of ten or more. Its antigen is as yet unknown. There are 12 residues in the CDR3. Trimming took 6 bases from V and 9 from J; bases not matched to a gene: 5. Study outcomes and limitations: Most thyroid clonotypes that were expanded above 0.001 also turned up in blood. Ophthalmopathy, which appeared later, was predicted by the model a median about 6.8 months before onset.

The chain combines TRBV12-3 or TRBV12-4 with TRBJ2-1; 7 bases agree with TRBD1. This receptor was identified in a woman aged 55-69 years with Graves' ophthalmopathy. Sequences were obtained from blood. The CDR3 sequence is CASSSQGFEQFF. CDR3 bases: TGTGCCAGCAGCTCACAGGGGTTTGAGCAGTTCTTC.